This T cell receptor (beta chain) comes out of a study of cytomegalovirus exposure and HLA in healthy donors. Study at large: From about 180 million T cells, an earlier analysis saw 110 million or so unique TCR beta sequences.

Germline loops: CDR1 LGHNA, CDR2 YSLEER. V lost 0 bases, J lost 13 bases, and 5 bases stayed unmatched. CDR3 size: 13 residues. Note on this clone: Its antigen is not known.

General study findings and limits: Cytomegalovirus association was listed for 164 TCR beta chains. CMV antigen specificity of a few CMV-associated chains was confirmed in vitro.

60 Vbeta and 13 Jbeta primers were used in PCR. Some clones are missing from TCRdb's copy, which holds only in-frame ones; the method was immunoSEQ multiplex PCR. This repertoire comprises more than 110,000 clones; its ten largest clones make up roughly 2.7%. This receptor was obtained from a man aged 40-49 years in good health and CMV-seronegative. The chain carries TRBV4-3 and TRBJ2-1; 8 bases are a match to TRBD2. The sequencing input was PBMCs. CDR3 DNA sequence: TGCGCCAGCAGCCAAGATAGCGGGGCTGATCAGTTCTTC. It translates to CASSQDSGADQFF.